These 32 T cell receptor beta chains were all obtained from the same sample, sequenced in a study of cytomegalovirus exposure and HLA in healthy donors. The PCR used 60 Vbeta and 13 Jbeta primers. This table comes from immunoSEQ multiplex PCR, and its TCRdb copy is limited to in-frame clones, with some not included. The sample consists of over 130,000 clones, about 60% of them appearing once. Sequenced sample: PBMCs. These receptors all come from an older woman in good health and CMV-seropositive.

The chain employs TRBV21-1 and TRBJ2-7; the D segment call TRBD2 is taken from the table without a DNA check. TRBV21-1 is given as a pseudogene. This CDR3 spans 17 amino acids. The DNA of the CDR3 is TGTGCCAGCAGCAAAGGCGGTCCAGCGGTGATCACCTACGAGCAGTACTTC. Protein: CASSKGGPAVITYEQYF.

The rearrangement links TRBV4-3 to TRBJ1-1; D not resolved. From germline, CDR1 is LGHNA and CDR2 YSLEER. Between the trimmed V and J ends, which lost 5 bases and 6 bases, there was a span of 10 bases. The length of the CDR3 is 12 residues. As DNA, the CDR3 is TGCGCCAGCAGCGCACATGATCCTGAAGCTTTCTTT. It encodes CASSAHDPEAFF.

J is TRBJ2-5 and V is TRBV7-2, with D possibly being TRBD1 (5 bases). CDR3 length equals 15 residues. V was clipped by 1 base and J by 2 bases, with 11 bases between them. Per germline, CDR1 SGHTA and CDR2 FQGNSA. DNA for the CDR3: TGTGCCAGCAGCTTAGTCCCCAGGGCACAAGAGACCCAGTACTTC. This gives the protein CASSLVPRAQETQYF.

This rearrangement joins TRBV29-1 to TRBJ2-1; TRBD2 matches 10 bases. The CDR3 covers 14 residues. Germline values: CDR1 SQVTM, CDR2 ANQGSEA. Unmatched junction bases numbered 2, after V lost 3 bases and J lost 3 bases. Written as DNA, the CDR3 is TGCAGCGTTGACACTAGCGGGAACTACAATGAGCAGTTCTTC. Translating gives CSVDTSGNYNEQFF.

The chain recombines TRBV7-9 with TRBJ2-3, with 7 bases aligning to TRBD1. This CDR3 is built from 16 residues. Trimming at V came to 2 bases and at J to 0 bases, leaving 5 bases not matched to a gene. Germline values: CDR1 SEHNR, CDR2 FQNEAQ (reference sequence). CDR3: CASSLRAGGSTDTQYF. The CDR3 DNA sequence: TGTGCCAGCAGCTTACGGGCAGGGGGAAGCACAGATACGCAGTATTTT.

CDR3 in DNA: TGTGCCAGCAGCGTTGCGGGGGGGACTGGGCCCCAGCATTTT. Translating gives CASSVAGGTGPQHF. V is TRBV28 and J is TRBJ1-5, with D maybe TRBD1 (5 bases). Germline assignment: CDR1 MDHEN and CDR2 SYDVKM. The CDR3 consists of 14 residues. Trimming took off 6 bases at V and 9 bases at J, with 18 bases between the two ends.

This clone was found a few times. V usage is TRBV7-2 and J usage is TRBJ1-3, with no clear D. The CDR3 extends over 16 amino acids. Trimming stripped 6 bases from V and 0 bases from J, with 15 bases between. The germline CDR1 and CDR2 sequences are SGHTA and FQGNSA. CDR3 sequence reads: CASRTSAVFSGNTIYF. The CDR3 region has the DNA TGTGCCAGCAGGACCAGCGCAGTGTTCTCTGGAAACACCATATATTTT.

The V call is TRBV6-1, the J call TRBJ1-1; 7 bases are a match to TRBD1. The CDR3 is made up of 15 amino acids. Germline V CDR1 and CDR2: MNHNS, SASEGT. The V segment lost 2 bases and the J segment 5 bases; nucleotides outside the gene matches: 8. CDR3 in DNA: TGTGCCAGCAGTGAACACAGGGGAACAGGGACTGAAGCTTTCTTT. Translated, it gives CASSEHRGTGTEAFF.

The chain joins TRBV11-1 to TRBJ1-2; 8 bases agree with TRBD1. Germline CDR1 and CDR2: SGHAT and FQDESV (reference sequence). Unmatched junction bases numbered 4, after V lost 5 bases and J lost 5 bases. The CDR3 loop spans 13 amino acids. CDR3 region: CASSPRQGYGYTF. CDR3 nucleotide sequence: TGTGCCAGCAGCCCAAGACAGGGGTATGGCTACACCTTC.

In this sample, this clone turned up a few times. This CDR3 is also generated by other DNA sequences in the sample. The gene calls are TRBV28 and TRBJ2-2; possibly TRBD2 for D (6 bases). In germline, CDR1 is MDHEN, CDR2 SYDVKM. V was pared by 3 bases and J by 1 base, with 6 bases between. This CDR3 has 14 residues. The CDR3 DNA sequence: TGTGCCAGCAGTTTGGGGGGGAACACCGGGGAGCTGTTTTTT. This sequence encodes CASSLGGNTGELFF.

The chain couples TRBV19 to TRBJ1-5; D gene uncertain. Germline CDR1 is LNHDA and CDR2 is SQIVND (reference sequence). V dropped 7 bases and J dropped 4 bases, with 11 bases sitting between them. The CDR3 has 13 amino acids. Here the CDR3 DNA reads TGTGCCAGTACCTCCAGAGGGAATCAGCCCCAGCATTTT. This gives the protein CASTSRGNQPQHF.

This sequence joins TRBV27 and TRBJ1-6; no reliable D call. The CDR3 extends over 14 amino acids. Trimming pared 4 bases from V and 10 bases from J, leaving 14 bases between. The germline CDR1 and CDR2 sequences are MNHEY and SMNVEV (reference sequence). The CDR3 DNA sequence: TGTGCCAGCAGTTCTCACGGGAGAGACTCACCCCTCCACTTT. This codes for CASSSHGRDSPLHF.

This clone was picked up a small number of times. The V gene is TRBV27, the J gene TRBJ2-2; D is uncertain. Germline V gene data show CDR1 as MNHEY and CDR2 as SMNVEV (reference sequence). The ends were cut back, 4 bases at V and 2 bases at J, with 5 bases in the middle. CDR3 length: 13 residues. DNA for the CDR3: TGTGCCAGCAGTTCAGGAAACACCGGGGAGCTGTTTTTT. Its translation: CASSSGNTGELFF.

This clone came up a few times. J is TRBJ2-1 and V is TRBV19; TRBD1 agrees at 7 bases. The CDR3 is 15 amino acids. V lost 5 bases to trimming and J lost 10 bases; unmatched junction nucleotides: 14. Germline CDR1 and CDR2: LNHDA and SQIVND (reference sequence). The CDR3 DNA is TGTGCCAGTAGTTCCTCTCAGGGGGTTTCATTCGAGCAGTTCTTC. This sequence encodes CASSSSQGVSFEQFF. Filled out from reference TRBV19 and TRBJ2-1, the complete variable domain reads DGGITQSPKYLFRKEGQNVTLSCEQNLNHDAMYWYRQDPGQGLRLIYYSQIVNDFQKGDIAEGYSVSREKKESFPLTVTSAQKNPTAFYLCASSSSQGVSFEQFFGPGTRLTVL.

The rearrangement links TRBV6-5 to TRBJ2-1, with D perhaps matching TRBD1 (5 bases). The CDR3 extends over 15 amino acids. Trimming shortened V by 5 bases and J by 0 bases, and 11 bases separated the two germline ends. CDR1 and CDR2 (germline): MNHEY, SVGAGI. The CDR3 sequence: CASSPRAHSYNEQFF. CDR3 nucleotide sequence: TGTGCCAGCAGTCCCAGGGCTCACTCCTACAATGAGCAGTTCTTC.

V is TRBV2 and J is TRBJ2-3; 8 bases align to TRBD2. V was pared by 0 bases and J by 4 bases, with 9 bases of the junction left unmatched. Germline lookup yields CDR1 SNHLY and CDR2 FYNNEI. The CDR3 runs 17 residues. The CDR3 spells CASSEAWGSGSSDTQYF. The CDR3 bases are TGTGCCAGCAGTGAAGCGTGGGGCAGCGGGAGTTCAGATACGCAGTATTTT.

This chain joins TRBV19 and TRBJ2-7, with D perhaps TRBD2 (6 bases). The germline CDR1 and CDR2 sequences are LNHDA and SQIVND (reference sequence). V lost 6 bases and J lost 2, with 14 bases in between. The CDR3 is 14 amino acids. The CDR3 DNA follows: TGTGCCAGTAGCAGGAGGGCCGGCGCCTACGAGCAGTACTTC. It translates to CASSRRAGAYEQYF.

The genes are TRBV29-1 and TRBJ2-7; D ambiguous. CDR3 length: 13 amino acids. With 5 bases removed from V and 2 bases from J, the gap between germline ends came to 13 bases. The germline V gene encodes CDR1 SQVTM and CDR2 ANQGSEA. The DNA of the CDR3 is TGCAGCGTTCTATACGGCAGGACCTACGAGCAGTACTTC. This gives the protein CSVLYGRTYEQYF.

The rearrangement uses TRBV2 and TRBJ2-6, with TRBD1 matching over 7 bases. V was clipped by 8 bases and J by 2 bases; unmatched bases: 6. The CDR3 consists of 15 residues. Germline lookup yields CDR1 SNHLY and CDR2 FYNNEI. The CDR3 nucleotides read TGTGCCAGCCTCGGGACAGCGCCTGGGGCCAACGTCCTGACTTTC. Translated, it gives CASLGTAPGANVLTF. Combining the CDR3 with reference TRBV2 and TRBJ2-6 gives the whole variable domain EPEVTQTPSHQVTQMGQEVILRCVPISNHLYFYWYRQILGQKVEFLVSFYNNEISEKSEIFDDQFSVERPDGSNFTLKIRSTKLEDSAMYFCASLGTAPGANVLTFGAGSRLTVL.

The J gene is TRBJ1-5, the V gene TRBV21-1; the table's D call TRBD1 went unverified against the DNA. TRBV21-1 is a recognized pseudogene. The CDR3 contains 16 residues. CDR3 loop: CASNGSGTGVNQPQHF. As DNA, the CDR3 is TGTGCCAGCAATGGATCCGGGACAGGGGTAAATCAGCCCCAGCATTTT.

V gene TRBV28 combines with J gene TRBJ2-7, with 8 bases lining up with TRBD1. The CDR3 contains 14 residues. Germline V gene lookup returns CDR1 MDHEN and CDR2 SYDVKM. V shed 7 bases, J shed 4 bases, and the junction held 9 bases outside the gene matches. The CDR3 DNA reads TGTGCCAGCACTAAGGACAGGGAACTTTACGAGCAGTACTTC. It translates to CASTKDRELYEQYF.

This clone was seen more than once but under ten times. V usage is TRBV23-1 and J usage is TRBJ1-2, with 8 bases aligning to TRBD1. TRBV23-1 is reported as an ORF; its role is uncertain. The CDR3 consists of 12 residues. Trimming cost V 6 bases and J 5 bases; bases outside gene matches: 2. CDR3 sequence: CASSRQGYGYTF. In nucleotides, the CDR3 is TGCGCCAGCAGCCGACAGGGGTATGGCTACACCTTC.

The gene calls are TRBV2 and TRBJ2-7; 8 bases are a match to TRBD2. This CDR3 region has 14 residues. V trimming: 4 bases; J trimming: 2 bases; junction bases outside the gene matches: 4. Looked up from germline, CDR1 is SNHLY and CDR2 is FYNNEI. This CDR3 is CASSVRGGTYEQYF. As DNA, the CDR3 is TGTGCCAGCAGTGTCCGGGGGGGAACCTACGAGCAGTACTTC.

This clone has a handful of counts. The J gene is TRBJ2-5, the V gene TRBV10-3; 10 nucleotides agree with TRBD2. Germline assignment: CDR1 ENHRY and CDR2 SYGVKD. The CDR3 extends over 16 amino acids. Trimming cost V 10 bases and J 5 bases; bases outside gene matches: 16. CDR3 sequence reads: CATTGRASGRSETQYF. In nucleotides, the CDR3 is TGTGCCACCACAGGGCGGGCTAGCGGGAGAAGTGAGACCCAGTACTTC.

The chain uses TRBV14 and TRBJ2-3; 7 bases align to TRBD1. Germline assignment: CDR1 SGHDN and CDR2 FVKESK. Trimming at V came to 4 bases and at J to 1 base, leaving 8 bases not matched to a gene. CDR3 size: 16 residues. The CDR3 reads CASSPTGVPGTDTQYF. The CDR3 DNA sequence: TGTGCCAGCAGCCCAACAGGGGTTCCCGGCACAGATACGCAGTATTTT.

Remarks on this clone: One junction end does not reproduce the germline sequence, and a read error may be involved. The chain has TRBV30 and TRBJ1-3; 9 bases are a match to TRBD1. The germline gives CDR1 GTSNPN, CDR2 SVGIG (reference sequence). This CDR3 contains 15 residues. CDR3: CAWTKGTGSGNIIYF. In DNA, the CDR3 is TGTGCCTGGACTAAGGGGACAGGGAGTGGAAACATCATATATTTT.

In this sample, this clone turned up a few times. The chain combines TRBV11-2 with TRBJ2-7; 10 bases agree with TRBD2. The ends lost 3 bases at V and 1 base at J; junction bases unmatched: 9. The CDR3 runs to 17 residues. The germline V gene encodes CDR1 SGHAT and CDR2 FQNNGV. CDR3 region: CASSLILAGVSSYEQYF. The CDR3 DNA is TGTGCCAGCAGCTTGATTCTAGCGGGAGTTTCTTCCTACGAGCAGTACTTC.

This chain uses TRBV27 with TRBJ2-3, with D hard to call. With 0 bases removed from V and 2 bases from J, the gap between germline ends came to 3 bases. Looked up from germline, CDR1 is MNHEY and CDR2 is SMNVEV (reference sequence). The CDR3 runs 13 residues. CDR3 nucleotide sequence: TGTGCCAGCAGTTTATCATACACAGATACGCAGTATTTT. Its translation: CASSLSYTDTQYF.

In this sample, this clone turned up a few times. The CDR3 DNA reads TGTGCCAGCAGTTTTCCCTTGAGAGGCTACACCTTC. This codes for CASSFPLRGYTF. V and J are TRBV28 and TRBJ1-2; D is unresolved. In germline, CDR1 is MDHEN, CDR2 SYDVKM. The V gene lost 3 bases and the J gene lost 8 bases, with 10 bases spanning the gap. This CDR3 contains 12 residues.

V usage is TRBV2 and J usage is TRBJ2-1; D may be TRBD1 (5 bases). The V gene's germline CDR1 is SNHLY and CDR2 FYNNEI. Deletions cut 7 bases from V and 5 bases from J, with 6 bases between. The CDR3 has 11 amino acids. CDR3 nucleotide sequence: TGTGCCAGCACCAGGGACAATGAGCAGTTCTTC. Translating it yields CASTRDNEQFF.

The chain carries TRBV5-1 and TRBJ2-2, with a possible D match to TRBD1 (6 bases). Between the trimmed V and J ends, which lost 2 bases and 5 bases, there was a span of 16 bases. From germline, CDR1 is SGHRS and CDR2 YFSETQ. There are 16 residues in the CDR3. The CDR3 nucleotides read TGCGCCAGCAGCTTCGAGTCGCCAGGGGTGACCGGGGAGCTGTTTTTT. Amino acids: CASSFESPGVTGELFF.

This clone has only one observation. The DNA for the CDR3 is TGTGCCACCTCCAGGACAGGGGGCATCGATGAGCAGTTCTTC. It codes for CATSRTGGIDEQFF. This chain connects TRBV6-4 to TRBJ2-1; TRBD1 agrees at 11 bases. Germline V gene sequence: CDR1 MRHNA, CDR2 SNTAGT. V gave up 10 bases and J gave up 8 bases; unmatched junction bases: 10. The CDR3 has 14 amino acids.